This TCR beta chain comes out of a study of shared clonotypes between healthy human individuals. Germline V gene sequence: CDR1 SNHLY, CDR2 FYNNEI. The CDR3 covers 13 residues. The V end lost 3 bases, the J end lost 0 bases, and 3 bases lay between the germline ends. All donors were Caucasian adults living in Nashville, Tennessee. Genomic DNA of every subset was divided equally among multiple immunoSEQ plates. Clones were sequenced by immunoSEQ multiplex PCR, and TCRdb holds only the in-frame ones, with some missing. The sample has 1 million to 1.2 million clones; around three quarters are singletons.

Sequenced sample: memory CD4+ T cells from PBMCs. Subset reported: CD45RA-negative fraction. This TCR derives from a man between 18 and 29 years old in good health. Some clones in this sample may be carry-over from other donors' samples. The chain links TRBV2 to TRBJ2-4; no clear D. Here the CDR3 DNA reads TGTGCCAGCAGTGAGGGAGCCAAAAACATTCAGTACTTC. Its translation: CASSEGAKNIQYF.